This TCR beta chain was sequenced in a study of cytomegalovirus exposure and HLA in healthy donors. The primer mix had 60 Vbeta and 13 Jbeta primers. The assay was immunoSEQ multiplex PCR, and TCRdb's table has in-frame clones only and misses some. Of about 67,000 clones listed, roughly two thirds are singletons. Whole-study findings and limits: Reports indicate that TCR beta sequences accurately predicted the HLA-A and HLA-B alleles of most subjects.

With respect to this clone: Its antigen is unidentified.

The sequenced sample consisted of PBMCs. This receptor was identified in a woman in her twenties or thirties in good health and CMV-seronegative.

The DNA for the CDR3 is TGCAGCGGTTACGGGACAGGGCAGTCCGAGCAGTACTTC. It yields the protein CSGYGTGQSEQYF. The chain employs TRBV29-1 and TRBJ2-7, with TRBD1 matching over 9 bases. The CDR3 is 13 amino acids. Germline trimming cut 7 bases from V and 6 bases from J; bases unmatched to any gene: 10. CDR1 and CDR2 (germline): SQVTM, ANQGSEA.